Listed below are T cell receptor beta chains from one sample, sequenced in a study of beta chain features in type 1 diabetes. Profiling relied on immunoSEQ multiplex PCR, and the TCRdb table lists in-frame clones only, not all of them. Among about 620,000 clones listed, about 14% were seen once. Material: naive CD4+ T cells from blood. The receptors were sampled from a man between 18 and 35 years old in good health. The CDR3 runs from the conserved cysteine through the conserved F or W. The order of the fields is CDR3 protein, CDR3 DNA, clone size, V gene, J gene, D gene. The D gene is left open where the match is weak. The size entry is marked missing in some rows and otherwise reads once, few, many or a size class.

CAWSRGGETQYF	TGTGCCTGGAGTAGGGGAGGGGAGACCCAGTACTTC	.	TRBV30	TRBJ2-5	TRBD2
CASSQVTGGGQPQHF	TGCGCCAGCAGCCAGGTAACAGGGGGCGGGCAGCCCCAGCATTTT	few	TRBV4-3	TRBJ1-5	TRBD1
CASSLMVPISDTQYF	TGTGCCAGCAGCTTAATGGTGCCAATCTCCGATACGCAGTATTTT	.	TRBV7-2	TRBJ2-3	.
CASSHSRDRDEKLFF	TGTGCCAGCAGCCACTCCCGGGACAGGGATGAAAAACTGTTTTTT	few	TRBV7-9	TRBJ1-4	TRBD1
CASSLAHANYGYTF	TGTGCCAGCAGCTTGGCTCATGCGAACTATGGCTACACCTTC	few	TRBV5-6	TRBJ1-2	.
CASSQGYLQGAYAKNIQYF	TGCGCCAGCAGCCAAGGGTACCTGCAGGGGGCTTATGCCAAAAACATTCAGTACTTC	.	TRBV4-1	TRBJ2-4	TRBD1
CASDPGSVSGANVLTF	TGTGCCAGCGACCCGGGGAGTGTCTCGGGGGCCAACGTCCTGACTTTC	.	TRBV18	TRBJ2-6	.
CASSSFSLRALTDTQYF	TGTGCCAGCAGCTCTTTCTCCTTAAGGGCGCTCACAGATACGCAGTATTTT	.	TRBV7-6	TRBJ2-3	.
CASTLGGAGDTEAFF	TGTGCCAGCACACTAGGGGGGGCCGGGGACACTGAAGCTTTCTTT	.	TRBV28	TRBJ1-1	.
CASSKEGRGGSDTQYF	TGTGCCAGCAGCAAAGAAGGAAGGGGAGGGTCAGATACGCAGTATTTT	.	TRBV21-1	TRBJ2-3	.
CASSLVSGGETQYF	TGTGCCAGCAGCTTAGTCTCGGGAGGGGAGACCCAGTACTTC	.	TRBV7-2	TRBJ2-5	TRBD2
CAVGLIKETQYF	TGTGCCGTAGGGTTAATCAAAGAGACCCAGTACTTC	few	TRBV7-9	TRBJ2-5	.
CASSPDRGVQETQYF	TGTGCCAGCAGCCCGGACAGGGGCGTACAAGAGACCCAGTACTTC	.	TRBV7-2	TRBJ2-5	TRBD1
CAIVRDRGAYEQYF	TGTGCCATCGTTAGAGACAGGGGGGCCTACGAGCAGTACTTC	few	TRBV10-3	TRBJ2-7	TRBD1
CASSSPRNYGYTF	TGTGCCAGTAGTTCACCCAGGAACTATGGCTACACCTTC	.	TRBV19	TRBJ1-2	.
CASSALGYEQYF	TGTGCCAGTAGTGCCTTGGGGTACGAGCAGTACTTC	few	TRBV19	TRBJ2-7	.
CASSPIRLAVGGPYEQYF	TGTGCCAGCTCACCTATTCGCCTCGCGGTAGGGGGACCCTACGAGCAGTACTTC	few	TRBV18	TRBJ2-7	.
CASSLEVAPTYNEQFF	TGTGCCAGCAGCTTAGAAGTAGCGCCCACCTACAATGAGCAGTTCTTC	.	TRBV7-6	TRBJ2-1	.
CSVPTSGEQFF	TGCAGTGTTCCAACTAGCGGGGAGCAGTTCTTC	.	TRBV20-1	TRBJ2-1	TRBD2
CASSPHWENYGYTF	TGTGCCAGCAGCCCCCATTGGGAGAACTATGGCTACACCTTC	few	TRBV9	TRBJ1-2	.
CASSQGESSYNSPLHF	TGCGCCAGCAGCCAAGGGGAAAGCTCCTATAATTCACCCCTCCACTTT	few	TRBV4-3	TRBJ1-6	.
CASSLTGNEQYF	TGTGCCAGCAGCTTAACAGGGAATGAGCAGTACTTC	.	TRBV7-2	TRBJ2-7	.
CASSLTARETQYF	TGCGCCAGCAGCTTGACAGCACGCGAGACCCAGTACTTC	few	TRBV5-1	TRBJ2-5	.
CASSLSSTRTFPYNEQFF	TGTGCCAGCAGCTTATCCTCTACTCGAACATTCCCCTACAATGAGCAGTTCTTC	few	TRBV11-3	TRBJ2-1	.
CASSRLLETQYF	TGTGCCAGCAGCCGCCTATTGGAGACCCAGTACTTC	few	TRBV7-7	TRBJ2-5	.
CASSLTDTYEQYF	TGCGCCAGCAGCTTGACGGATACCTACGAGCAGTACTTC	few	TRBV5-1	TRBJ2-7	.
CAWSTDTEPQHF	TGTGCCTGGAGTACCGACACGGAACCCCAGCATTTT	few	TRBV30	TRBJ1-5	.
CASRRLAWQTQYF	TGTGCCAGCAGGAGACTAGCTTGGCAGACCCAGTACTTC	.	TRBV6-5	TRBJ2-5	TRBD2
CAWSRNYGYTF	TGTGCCTGGAGTAGAAACTATGGCTACACCTTC	.	TRBV30	TRBJ1-2	.